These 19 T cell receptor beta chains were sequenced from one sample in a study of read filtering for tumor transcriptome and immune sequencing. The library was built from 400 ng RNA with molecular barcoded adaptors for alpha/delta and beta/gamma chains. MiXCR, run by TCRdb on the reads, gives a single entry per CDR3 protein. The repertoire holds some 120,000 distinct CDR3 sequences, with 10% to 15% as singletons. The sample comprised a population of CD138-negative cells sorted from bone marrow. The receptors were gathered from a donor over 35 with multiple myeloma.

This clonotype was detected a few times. CDR3 region: CASSSLLSGSTQETQYF. The CDR3 DNA reads as TGCGCCAGCAGCTCCCTCCTTAGCGGGAGTACCCAAGAGACCCAGTACTTC. V usage is TRBV5-1 and J usage is TRBJ2-5, with TRBD2 matching 9 bases. This CDR3 has 17 residues. The germline V gene has CDR1 SGHRS and CDR2 YFSETQ. V lost 3 bases and J lost 1; bases outside the gene matches: 10.

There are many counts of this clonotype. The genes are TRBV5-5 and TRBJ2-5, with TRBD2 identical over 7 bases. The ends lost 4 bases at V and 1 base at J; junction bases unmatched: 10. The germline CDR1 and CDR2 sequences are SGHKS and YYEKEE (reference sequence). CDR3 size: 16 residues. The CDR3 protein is CASSPGGAGVQETQYF. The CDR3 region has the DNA TGTGCCAGCAGCCCCGGAGGGGCGGGGGTCCAAGAGACCCAGTACTTC. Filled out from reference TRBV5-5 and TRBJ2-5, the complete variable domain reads DAGVTQSPTHLIKTRGQQVTLRCSPISGHKSVSWYQQVLGQGPQFIFQYYEKEERGRGNFPDRFSARQFPNYSSELNVNALLLGDSALYLCASSPGGAGVQETQYFGPGTRLLVL.

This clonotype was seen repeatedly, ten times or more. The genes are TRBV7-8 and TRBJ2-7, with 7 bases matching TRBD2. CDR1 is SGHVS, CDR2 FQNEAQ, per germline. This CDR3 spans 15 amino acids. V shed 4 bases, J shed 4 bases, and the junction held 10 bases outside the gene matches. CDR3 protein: CASSSLGGFGYEQYF. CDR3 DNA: TGTGCCAGCAGCTCGTTGGGAGGGTTCGGGTACGAGCAGTACTTC. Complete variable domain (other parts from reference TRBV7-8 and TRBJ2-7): GAGVSQSPRYKVAKRGQDVALRCDPISGHVSLFWYQQALGQGPEFLTYFQNEAQLDKSGLPSDRFFAERPEGSVSTLKIQRTQQEDSAVYLCASSSLGGFGYEQYFGPGTRLTVT.

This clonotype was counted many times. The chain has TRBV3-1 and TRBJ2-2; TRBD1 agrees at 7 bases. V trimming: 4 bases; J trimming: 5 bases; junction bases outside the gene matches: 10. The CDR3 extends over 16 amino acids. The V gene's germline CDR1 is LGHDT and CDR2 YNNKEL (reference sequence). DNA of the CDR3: TGTGCCAGCAGCCCGATAGGGGGCCTCTCAACCGGGGAGCTGTTTTTT. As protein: CASSPIGGLSTGELFF. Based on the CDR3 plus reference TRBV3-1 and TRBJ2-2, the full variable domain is DTAVSQTPKYLVTQMGNDKSIKCEQNLGHDTMYWYKQDSKKFLKIMFSYNNKELIINETVPNRFSPKSPDKAHLNLHINSLELGDSAVYFCASSPIGGLSTGELFFGEGSRLTVL.

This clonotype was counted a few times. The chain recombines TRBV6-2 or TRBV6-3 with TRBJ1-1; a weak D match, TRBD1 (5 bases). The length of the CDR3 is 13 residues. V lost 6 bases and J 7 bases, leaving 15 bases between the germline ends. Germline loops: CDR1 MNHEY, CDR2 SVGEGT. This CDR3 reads CASRVQGSDEAFF. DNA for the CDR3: TGTGCCAGCAGGGTGCAGGGATCTGATGAAGCTTTCTTT.

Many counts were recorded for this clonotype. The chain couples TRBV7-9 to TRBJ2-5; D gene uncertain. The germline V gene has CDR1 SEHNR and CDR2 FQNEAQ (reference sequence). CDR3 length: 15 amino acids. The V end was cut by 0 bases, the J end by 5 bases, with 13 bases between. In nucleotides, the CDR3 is TGTGCCAGCAGCTTAGCGGTCTCCCTGGGGGAGACCCAGTACTTC. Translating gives CASSLAVSLGETQYF.

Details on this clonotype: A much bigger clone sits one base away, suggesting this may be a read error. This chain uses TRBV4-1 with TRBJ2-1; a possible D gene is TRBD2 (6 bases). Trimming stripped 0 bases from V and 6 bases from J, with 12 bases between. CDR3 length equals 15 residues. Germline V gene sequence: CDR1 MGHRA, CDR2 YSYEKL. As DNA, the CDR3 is TGCGCCAGCAGCCAAGAGTGGATTAGCGGCAATGAGCAGTTCTTC. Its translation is CASSQEWISGNEQFF.

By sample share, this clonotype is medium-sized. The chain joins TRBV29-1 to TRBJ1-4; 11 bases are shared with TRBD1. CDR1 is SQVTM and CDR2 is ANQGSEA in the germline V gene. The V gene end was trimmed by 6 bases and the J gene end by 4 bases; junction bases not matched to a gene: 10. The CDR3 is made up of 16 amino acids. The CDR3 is CSVAAGTGGFNEKLFF. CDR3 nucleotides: TGCAGCGTCGCCGCCGGGACAGGGGGATTTAATGAAAAACTGTTTTTT.

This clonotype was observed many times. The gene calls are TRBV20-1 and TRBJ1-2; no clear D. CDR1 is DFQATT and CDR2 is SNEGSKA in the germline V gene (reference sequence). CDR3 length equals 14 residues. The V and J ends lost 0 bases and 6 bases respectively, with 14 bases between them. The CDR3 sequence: CSARDGQRAHGYTF. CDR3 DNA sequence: TGCAGTGCTAGAGATGGGCAGAGAGCGCATGGCTACACCTTC.

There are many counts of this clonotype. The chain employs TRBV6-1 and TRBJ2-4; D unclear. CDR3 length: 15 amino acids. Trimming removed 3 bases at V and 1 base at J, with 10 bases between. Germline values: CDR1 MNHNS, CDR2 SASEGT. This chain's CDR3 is CASSEPGTAKNIQYF. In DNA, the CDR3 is TGTGCCAGCAGTGAGCCAGGAACCGCCAAAAACATTCAGTACTTC.

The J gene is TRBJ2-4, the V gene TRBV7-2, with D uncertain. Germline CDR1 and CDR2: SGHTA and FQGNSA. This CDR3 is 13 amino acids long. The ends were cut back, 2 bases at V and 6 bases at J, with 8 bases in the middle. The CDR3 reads CASSLPPGNIQYF. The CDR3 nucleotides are TGTGCCAGCAGCTTACCGCCCGGAAACATTCAGTACTTC. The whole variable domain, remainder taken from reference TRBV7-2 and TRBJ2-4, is GAGVSQSPSNKVTEKGKDVELRCDPISGHTALYWYRQSLGQGLEFLIYFQGNSAPDKSGLPSDRFSAERTGGSVSTLTIQRTQQEDSAVYLCASSLPPGNIQYFGAGTRLSVL.

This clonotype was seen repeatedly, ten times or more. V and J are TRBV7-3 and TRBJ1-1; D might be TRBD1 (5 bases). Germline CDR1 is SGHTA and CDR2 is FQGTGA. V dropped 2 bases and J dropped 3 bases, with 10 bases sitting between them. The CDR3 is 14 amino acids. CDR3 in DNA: TGTGCCAGCAGCTTAGGGGGGTTGGACACTGAAGCTTTCTTT. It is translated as CASSLGGLDTEAFF.

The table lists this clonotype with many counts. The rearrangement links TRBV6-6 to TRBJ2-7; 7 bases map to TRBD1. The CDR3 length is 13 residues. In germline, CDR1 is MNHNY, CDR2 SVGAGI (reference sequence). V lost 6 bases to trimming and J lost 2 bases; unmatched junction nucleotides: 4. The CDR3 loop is CASSWDSPYEQYF. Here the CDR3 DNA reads TGTGCCAGCAGCTGGGACAGCCCCTACGAGCAGTACTTC.

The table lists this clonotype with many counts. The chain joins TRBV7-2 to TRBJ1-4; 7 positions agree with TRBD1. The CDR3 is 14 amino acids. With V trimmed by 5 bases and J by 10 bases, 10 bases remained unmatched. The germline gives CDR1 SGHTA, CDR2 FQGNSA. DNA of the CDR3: TGTGCCAGCAGCCCCGGACAGGTTTCCGGAAAACTGTTTTTT. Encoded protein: CASSPGQVSGKLFF.

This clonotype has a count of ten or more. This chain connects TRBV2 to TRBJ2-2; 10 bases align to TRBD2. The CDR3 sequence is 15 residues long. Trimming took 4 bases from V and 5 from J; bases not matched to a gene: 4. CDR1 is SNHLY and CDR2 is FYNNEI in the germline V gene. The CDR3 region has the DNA TGTGCCAGCAGTGTATCTAGCGGGAGTACCGGGGAGCTGTTTTTT. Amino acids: CASSVSSGSTGELFF.

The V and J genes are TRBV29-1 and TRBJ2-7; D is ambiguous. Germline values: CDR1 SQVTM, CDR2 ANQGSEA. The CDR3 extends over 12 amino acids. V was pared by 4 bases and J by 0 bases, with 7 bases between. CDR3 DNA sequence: TGCAGCGTTGGGGCGGACTCCTACGAGCAGTACTTC. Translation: CSVGADSYEQYF.

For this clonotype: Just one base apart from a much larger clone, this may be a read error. The CDR3 here is CASSPQDFNRNDQFF. Written as DNA, the CDR3 is TGCGCCAGCAGCCCTCAGGACTTCAACCGCAATGATCAGTTCTTC. V usage is TRBV4-1 and J usage is TRBJ2-1, with D perhaps matching TRBD2 (5 bases). There are 15 residues in the CDR3. Germline lookup yields CDR1 MGHRA and CDR2 YSYEKL.

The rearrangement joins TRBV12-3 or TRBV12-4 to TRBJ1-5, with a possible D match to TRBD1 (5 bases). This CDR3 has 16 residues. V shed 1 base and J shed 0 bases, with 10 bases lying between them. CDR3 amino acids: CASSLVAGYSNQPQHF. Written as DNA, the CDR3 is TGTGCCAGCAGTTTAGTTGCAGGGTATAGCAATCAGCCCCAGCATTTT.

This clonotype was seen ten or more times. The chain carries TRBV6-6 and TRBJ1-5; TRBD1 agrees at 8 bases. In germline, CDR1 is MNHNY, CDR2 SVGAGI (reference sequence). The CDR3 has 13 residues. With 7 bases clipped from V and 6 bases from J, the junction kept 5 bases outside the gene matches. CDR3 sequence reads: CASMATGAQPQHF. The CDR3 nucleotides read TGTGCCAGCATGGCGACAGGGGCTCAGCCCCAGCATTTT.